The source of this TCR beta chain is a study of Ad26.COV2.S vaccination and SARS-CoV-2 variants. As for treatment: around 19 received Ad26.COV2.S at low or high dose, single or two shots; about 5 received placebo; per-sample allocation not given. Sampling happened 63 days after the first vaccine or placebo injection. The germline CDR1 and CDR2 sequences are KGHSH and LQKENI. The CDR3 is made up of 15 amino acids. Trimming took off 2 bases at V and 0 bases at J, with 10 bases between the two ends. Produced via immunoSEQ multiplex PCR; TCRdb's table is partial and in-frame only. The sample comprises about 460,000 clones, 70% to 90% of which are singletons, and about 1.5% rests with the top ten.

The clonotype was recovered from a person between 18 and 65 years old who received the Ad26.COV2.S COVID-19 vaccine or a placebo. The sample consisted of peripheral blood, taken in a trial of Ad26.COV2.S vaccine versus placebo. V gene TRBV18 combines with J gene TRBJ1-2; D unresolved. CDR3 sequence reads: CASSPTRSANYGYTF. CDR3 nucleotides: TGTGCCAGCTCACCAACACGGAGCGCTAACTATGGCTACACCTTC.